This T cell receptor beta chain was captured by sequencing in a study of cytomegalovirus exposure and HLA in healthy donors. Comment on this clone: Its target is not known.

Among the approximately 110 subjects of the validation cohort, separate from the 666-subject first cohort, were the donors. V dropped 5 bases and J dropped 0 bases, with 12 bases sitting between them. The CDR3 contains 14 residues. TCRdb's copy holds only in-frame clones and misses some; the assay was immunoSEQ multiplex PCR. Of 100,000 to 150,000 clones detected, just under 95% appear once; the ten largest clones hold approximately 1.3%. Findings of the study overall: A later analysis found first-cohort TCR clusters tended to co-occur in the approximately 110 validation repertoires. Overall, around 160 TCR beta chains were annotated as cytomegalovirus-associated. As confirmed in vitro, a few CMV-associated chains were specific for CMV antigens.

This chain joins TRBV5-3 and TRBJ2-7; no firm D call. TRBV5-3 belongs to the ORF category, with a function that is uncertain. This sequence was found in a woman aged 18-29 years in good health and CMV-seronegative. Sequencing was done on a sample of PBMCs. In nucleotides, the CDR3 is TGTGCCAGAAGGACTCTTCGGAGCTCCTACGAGCAGTACTTC. This sequence encodes CARRTLRSSYEQYF.